This passage covers 9 T cell receptor beta chains from one sample sequenced in a study of CD8+ T cells in alopecia areata (dated by TCRdb to 2016 to 2018). The time point label here, explained by the study, means: four to five weeks on oral tofacitinib. The sample's treatment or condition label, in plain terms: oral pan-JAK inhibitor, 5-10 mg twice daily. Library preparation used the immunoSEQ multiplex PCR assay. For TCR sequencing, RNA was extracted from every sample and reverse transcribed into cDNA to serve as template. In its TCRdb copy, this immuneACCESS table keeps in-frame sequences only and misses some clones. Where compared with another copy, unresolved V genes explain less than half of these, and the others have no known cause. The sample table contains approximately 42,000 clones; only one count was recorded for 65% of them. Of the sample, 20% to 25% falls within the top ten clones. Sequencing was performed on CD8+ T cells sorted from blood, taken at week 4, from a patient treated with tofacitinib. The receptors stem from a human donor with alopecia areata.

This clone was detected only once. The chain links TRBV29-1 to TRBJ1-1; 7 nucleotides line up with TRBD1. The V segment lost 4 bases and the J segment 2 bases; nucleotides outside the gene matches: 4. The germline V gene has CDR1 SQVTM and CDR2 ANQGSEA. This CDR3 contains 13 residues. CDR3 amino acids: CSVGGQINTEAFF. CDR3 in DNA: TGCAGCGTTGGGGGACAGATTAACACTGAAGCTTTCTTT.

The rearrangement uses TRBV29-1 and TRBJ2-2; 8 positions agree with TRBD1. CDR1 is SQVTM, CDR2 ANQGSEA, per germline. V lost 7 bases to trimming and J lost 3 bases; unmatched junction nucleotides: 4. The CDR3 is made up of 13 amino acids. The CDR3 here is CSAGTGDTGELFF. For the CDR3, the DNA is TGCAGCGCTGGGACAGGAGACACCGGGGAGCTGTTTTTT.

The V and J genes are TRBV7-8 and TRBJ2-1, with 7 bases that match TRBD2. The CDR3 loop spans 14 amino acids. With 6 bases clipped from V and 0 bases from J, the junction kept 2 bases outside the gene matches. Germline-derived CDR1 and CDR2 are SGHVS and FQNEAQ. The DNA of the CDR3 is TGTGCCAGCAGGGCGGGGGACTCCTACAATGAGCAGTTCTTC. Its protein product is CASRAGDSYNEQFF.

The chain uses TRBV14 and TRBJ2-7, with TRBD1 matching 7 bases. The ends lost 3 bases at V and 3 bases at J; junction bases unmatched: 5. This CDR3 has 14 residues. The germline V gene has CDR1 SGHDN and CDR2 FVKESK. The CDR3 bases are TGTGCCAGCAGCCAGGGAAACAGGGGCTACGAGCAGTACTTC. Residues: CASSQGNRGYEQYF.

This clone was observed a few times. The V call is TRBV29-1, the J call TRBJ2-1, with D possibly being TRBD1 (5 bases). V lost 5 bases, J lost 7 bases, and 30 bases lay in between. CDR1 and CDR2 (germline): SQVTM, ANQGSEA. This CDR3 is built from 18 residues. The CDR3 here is CSVTGVEWVPDSLNEQFF. The CDR3 bases are TGCAGCGTTACTGGTGTTGAGTGGGTGCCTGACAGTCTGAATGAGCAGTTCTTC.

The chain joins TRBV5-6 to TRBJ1-5; TRBD1 aligns across 7 bases. With 4 bases clipped from V and 2 bases from J, the junction kept 9 bases outside the gene matches. The germline V gene has CDR1 SGHDT and CDR2 YYEEEE. This CDR3 is built from 16 residues. The CDR3 DNA sequence: TGTGCCAGCAGCCCCTTCCGGACAGGCGGCAATCAGCCCCAGCATTTT. It yields the protein CASSPFRTGGNQPQHF.

The chain carries TRBV29-1 and TRBJ2-3, with D hard to call. V lost 5 bases, J lost 2 bases, and 2 bases lay in between. Germline V gene lookup returns CDR1 SQVTM and CDR2 ANQGSEA. The CDR3 covers 10 residues. The CDR3 DNA reads as TGCAGCGTTTTCACAGATACGCAGTATTTT. Encoded protein: CSVFTDTQYF.

The chain couples TRBV4-3 to TRBJ2-1; D not certain. Trimming pared 5 bases from V and 9 bases from J, leaving 8 bases between. Germline CDR1 and CDR2: LGHNA and YSLEER. The CDR3 spans 11 residues. CDR3 loop: CASSFGGEQFF. The CDR3, as DNA: TGCGCCAGCAGCTTTGGTGGTGAGCAGTTCTTC.

There are a few counts of this clone. J is TRBJ2-3 and V is TRBV29-1; 7 bases are a match to TRBD2. Looked up from germline, CDR1 is SQVTM and CDR2 is ANQGSEA. V was pared by 6 bases and J by 0 bases, with 9 bases of the junction left unmatched. The CDR3 is 15 residues long. CDR3 nucleotide sequence: TGCAGCGTACCCCAACCGGGACTAAGCACAGATACGCAGTATTTT. Its translation: CSVPQPGLSTDTQYF.